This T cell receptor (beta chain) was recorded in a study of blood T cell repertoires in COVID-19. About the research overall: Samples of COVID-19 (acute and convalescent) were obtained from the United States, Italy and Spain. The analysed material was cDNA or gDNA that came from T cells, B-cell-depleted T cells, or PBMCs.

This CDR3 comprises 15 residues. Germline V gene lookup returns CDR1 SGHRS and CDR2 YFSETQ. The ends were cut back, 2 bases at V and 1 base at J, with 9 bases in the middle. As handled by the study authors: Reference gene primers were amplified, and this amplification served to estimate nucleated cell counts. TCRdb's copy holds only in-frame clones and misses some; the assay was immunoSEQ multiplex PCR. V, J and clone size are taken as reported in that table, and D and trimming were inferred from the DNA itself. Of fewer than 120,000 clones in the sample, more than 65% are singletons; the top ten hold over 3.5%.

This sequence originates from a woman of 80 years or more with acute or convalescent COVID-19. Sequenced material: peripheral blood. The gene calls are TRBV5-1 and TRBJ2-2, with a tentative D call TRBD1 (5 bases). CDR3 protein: CASSFLGENTGELFF. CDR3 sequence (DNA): TGCGCCAGCAGCTTCCTAGGGGAGAACACCGGGGAGCTGTTTTTT.